The 14 T cell receptor beta chains reported below all come from one sample, sequenced in a study of response to subunit inactivated influenza vaccine. TCRdb re-called the RT-PCR reads with MiXCR, one entry per CDR3 protein. This table holds about 500,000 distinct CDR3 sequences, approximately 15% found once. The sample in question was CD4+ T cells sorted from PBMCs, obtained less than 25 months after vaccination. Receptors originate from a man between 50 and 75 years old who received an inactivated influenza vaccine.

This clonotype has more than one count but fewer than ten. This rearrangement joins TRBV24-1 to TRBJ2-1; a possible D gene is TRBD2 (5 bases). V lost 3 bases, J lost 1 base, and 15 bases lay in between. The germline V gene encodes CDR1 KGHDR and CDR2 SFDVKD. This CDR3 contains 17 residues. The CDR3: CATSDRPRGFSYNEQFF. CDR3 coding DNA: TGTGCCACCAGTGATCGACCACGCGGGTTTTCCTACAATGAGCAGTTCTTC.

This clonotype was counted many times. The chain employs TRBV11-2 and TRBJ1-4, with D unresolved. CDR3 length: 16 residues. In germline, CDR1 is SGHAT, CDR2 FQNNGV. Trimming shortened V by 3 bases and J by 0 bases, and 11 bases separated the two germline ends. The CDR3 is CASSFVRSATNEKLFF. The CDR3 DNA reads TGTGCCAGCAGCTTTGTGCGCAGTGCAACTAATGAAAAACTGTTTTTT.

The chain recombines TRBV20-1 with TRBJ1-1, with D possibly being TRBD1 (6 bases). The V and J ends lost 0 bases and 3 bases respectively, with 17 bases between them. This CDR3 is 16 amino acids long. Germline CDR1 reads DFQATT; CDR2 reads SNEGSKA (reference sequence). The CDR3 coding sequence is TGCAGTGCTAGAGATCTGGGGAGGTGGGGGCACACTGAAGCTTTCTTT. Residues: CSARDLGRWGHTEAFF.

This clonotype has ten or more counts. The chain joins TRBV7-2 to TRBJ2-5; possibly TRBD1 or TRBD2 for D (6 bases each). In germline, CDR1 is SGHTA, CDR2 FQGNSA. Trimming removed 3 bases from V and 9 bases from J, with 11 bases in between. CDR3 length: 12 amino acids. The CDR3 coding sequence is TGTGCCAGCAGCTTGTCAGGGGAGGCCCAGTACTTC. It specifies CASSLSGEAQYF.

Ten or more counts support this clonotype. V is TRBV12-3 or TRBV12-4 and J is TRBJ2-1, with D unclear. The CDR3 is made up of 14 amino acids. Trimming cost V 6 bases and J 0 bases, with 9 bases left between them. The CDR3 protein is CASSPRSSYNEQFF. The CDR3 coding sequence is TGTGCCAGCAGCCCAAGGAGCTCCTACAATGAGCAGTTCTTC.

V gene TRBV20-1 combines with J gene TRBJ2-5; D possibly corresponds to TRBD2 (5 bases). CDR3 length: 14 residues. Germline CDR1 and CDR2: DFQATT and SNEGSKA (reference sequence). V lost 6 bases and J lost 4, with 18 bases in between. CDR3 loop: CSAPDLRLRETQYF. CDR3 bases: TGCAGTGCCCCGGACTTACGACTGAGAGAGACCCAGTACTTC.

This clonotype was found once. The chain joins TRBV6-1 to TRBJ1-5; D possibly corresponds to TRBD1 (5 bases). V shed 2 bases and J shed 6 bases, with 20 bases lying between them. Germline CDR1 is MNHNS and CDR2 is SASEGT. This CDR3 has 17 residues. CDR3 DNA sequence: TGTGCCAGCAGTGAATTGAGGGGAACGGGGTTGAGTCAGCCCCAGCATTTT. This translates into CASSELRGTGLSQPQHF.

The chain joins TRBV6-6 to TRBJ2-3, with TRBD2 matching 10 bases. J was trimmed by 10 bases and V by 5 bases; bases with no gene match: 3. The CDR3 contains 12 residues. CDR1 is MNHNY and CDR2 is SVGAGI in the germline V gene (reference sequence). The chain's CDR3 is CASSGTSVAQYF. The CDR3 DNA reads as TGTGCCAGCAGTGGGACTAGCGTCGCGCAGTATTTT.

The table lists this clonotype with a few counts. This chain connects TRBV9 to TRBJ2-1, with 8 bases aligning to TRBD1. This CDR3 region has 16 residues. Unmatched junction bases numbered 14, after V lost 4 bases and J lost 8 bases. Germline V lookup: CDR1 SGDLS, CDR2 YYNGEE. The CDR3 DNA follows: TGTGCCAGCAGCACCACTTCAGGGGGCATTTTCGATGAGCAGTTCTTC. It encodes CASSTTSGGIFDEQFF.

The rearrangement uses TRBV29-1 and TRBJ1-1; a weak D match, TRBD1 (6 bases). Germline CDR1 and CDR2: SQVTM and ANQGSEA. The CDR3 consists of 16 residues. V gave up 0 bases and J gave up 0 bases, with 14 bases separating them. CDR3 residues: CSVEDQGGTLNTEAFF. The CDR3 DNA reads as TGCAGCGTTGAAGATCAGGGTGGGACACTGAACACTGAAGCTTTCTTT.

This clonotype was observed a few times. The rearrangement links TRBV5-1 to TRBJ2-7; no clear D. V lost 0 bases, J lost 5 bases, and 9 bases lay in between. Germline V gene lookup returns CDR1 SGHRS and CDR2 YFSETQ. The CDR3 is 13 amino acids. CDR3 DNA sequence: TGCGCCAGCAGCTTGGCTGCGAGGAACGAGCAGTACTTC. It specifies CASSLAARNEQYF.

The chain combines TRBV4-3 with TRBJ2-4; 9 nucleotides align to TRBD1. This CDR3 region has 17 residues. Germline CDR1 reads LGHNA; CDR2 reads YSLEER. J lost 2 bases, V lost 2 bases, and 7 bases had no gene match. The CDR3 here is CASSQNTGGASKNIQYF. The CDR3 DNA sequence: TGCGCCAGCAGCCAAAACACAGGGGGCGCCTCCAAAAACATTCAGTACTTC.

Many counts were recorded for this clonotype. This chain joins TRBV12-3 or TRBV12-4 and TRBJ2-7, with 10 bases identical to TRBD1. The ends lost 7 bases at V and 6 bases at J; junction bases unmatched: 9. CDR3 length: 14 amino acids. CDR3 nucleotide sequence: TGTGCCAGCAAGCCGGGACAGGGGTTTGGCGAGCAGTACTTC. This gives the protein CASKPGQGFGEQYF.

V usage is TRBV28 and J usage is TRBJ2-7; TRBD1 or TRBD2 may be the D gene (5 bases each). The germline CDR1 and CDR2 sequences are MDHEN and SYDVKM. CDR3 length: 18 residues. The V end lost 2 bases, the J end lost 3 bases, and 23 bases lay between the germline ends. CDR3 bases: TGTGCCAGCAGTTTAGGCCTTCCTAGCAGGGCTAGTAACTACGAGCAGTACTTC. This translates into CASSLGLPSRASNYEQYF.